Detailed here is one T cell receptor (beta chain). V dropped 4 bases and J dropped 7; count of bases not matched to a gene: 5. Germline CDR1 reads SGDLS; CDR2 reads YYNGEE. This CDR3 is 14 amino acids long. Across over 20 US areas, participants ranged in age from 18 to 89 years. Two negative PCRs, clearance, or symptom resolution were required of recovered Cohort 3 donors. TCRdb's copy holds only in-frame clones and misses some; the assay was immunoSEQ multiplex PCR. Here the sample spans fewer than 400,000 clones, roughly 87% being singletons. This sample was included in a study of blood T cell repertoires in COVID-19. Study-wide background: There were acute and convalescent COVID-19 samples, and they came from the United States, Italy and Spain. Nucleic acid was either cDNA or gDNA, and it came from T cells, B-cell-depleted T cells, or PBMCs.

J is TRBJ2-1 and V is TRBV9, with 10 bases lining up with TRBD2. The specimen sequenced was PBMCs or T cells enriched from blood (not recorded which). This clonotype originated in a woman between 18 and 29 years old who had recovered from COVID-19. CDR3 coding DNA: TGTGCCAGCAGCCCTCAACTAGCGGGGAATGAGCAGTTCTTC. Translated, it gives CASSPQLAGNEQFF. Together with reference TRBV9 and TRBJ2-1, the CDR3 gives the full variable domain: DSGVTQTPKHLITATGQRVTLRCSPRSGDLSVYWYQQSLDQGLQFLIQYYNGEERAKGNILERFSAQQFPDLHSELNLSSLELGDSALYFCASSPQLAGNEQFFGPGTRLTVL.